This T cell receptor (beta chain) was observed in a study of shared clonotypes between healthy human individuals. Study conclusions and caveats: Sampling covered blood only; tissue repertoires likely differ. Estimated richness was generally greater in naive than memory subsets. Clonotype sharing across donors was expected to vary with sequencing depth. Rarefaction revealed incomplete sorted-subset sequencing despite large depth.

The CDR3 is 15 residues long. Unmatched junction bases numbered 7, after V lost 2 bases and J lost 8 bases. The V gene's germline CDR1 is MNHNS and CDR2 SASEGT. Concerning this clone itself: Its target is not known.

Sequencing was performed with immunoSEQ multiplex PCR; in TCRdb, only in-frame clones are kept and a portion is missing. The table has about 320,000 clones, 87% seen once. V usage is TRBV6-1 and J usage is TRBJ2-1, with TRBD2 identical over 9 bases. This receptor was obtained from a man in his late teens or twenties in good health. Sequencing was performed on memory CD8+ T cells sorted from blood. The sample's subset: CD45RO+ cells pooled with CCR7-negative TemRA cells. Here the CDR3 reads CASSESISGSYEQFF. CDR3 DNA: TGTGCCAGCAGTGAATCCATTAGCGGGAGTTATGAGCAGTTCTTC.